This T cell receptor beta chain comes out of a study of blood T cell repertoires in COVID-19. Per the authors' pipeline: Reference gene primers were amplified, and this amplification served to estimate nucleated cell counts. Clones were read by immunoSEQ multiplex PCR, and TCRdb kept only the in-frame ones, dropping some. V, J and clone size reflect that table, while D and trimming were determined from the DNA. Altogether 130,000 to 150,000 clones are present, 84% being singletons, with the ten largest covering 5.5%. Clinical history as reported by participants underpinned cohort assignment. V was cut by 6 bases and J by 4 bases, with 18 bases left in between. Germline V gene lookup returns CDR1 MNHNY and CDR2 SVGAGI (reference sequence). This CDR3 contains 15 residues. This clone appeared a single time.

Source material: PBMCs or T cells enriched from blood (not recorded which). This TCR was recovered from a middle-aged man with acute COVID-19. The J gene is TRBJ1-2, the V gene TRBV6-6, with D possibly being TRBD1 (5 bases). CDR3 amino acids: CASSLRSGISYGYTF. The CDR3, as DNA: TGTGCCAGCAGCCTCCGGTCAGGGATTTCCTATGGCTACACCTTC.